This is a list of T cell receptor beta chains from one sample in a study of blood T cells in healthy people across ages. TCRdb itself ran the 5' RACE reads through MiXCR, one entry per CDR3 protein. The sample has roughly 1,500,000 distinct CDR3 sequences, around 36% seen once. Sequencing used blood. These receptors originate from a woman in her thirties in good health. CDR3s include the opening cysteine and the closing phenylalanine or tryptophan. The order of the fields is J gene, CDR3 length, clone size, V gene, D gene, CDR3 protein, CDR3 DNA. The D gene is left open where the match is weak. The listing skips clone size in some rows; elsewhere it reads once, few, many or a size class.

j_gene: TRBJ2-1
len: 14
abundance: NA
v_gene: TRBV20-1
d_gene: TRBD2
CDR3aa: CSAPRAGDNNEQFF
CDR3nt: TGCAGTGCTCCGCGAGCGGGAGACAACAATGAGCAGTTCTTC

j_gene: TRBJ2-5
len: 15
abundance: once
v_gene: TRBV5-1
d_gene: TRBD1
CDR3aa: CASIPGTGAQETQYF
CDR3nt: TGCGCCAGCATCCCCGGGACAGGGGCACAAGAGACCCAGTACTTC

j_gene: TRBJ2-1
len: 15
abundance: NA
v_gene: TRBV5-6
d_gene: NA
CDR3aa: CASSLGQGSLNEQFF
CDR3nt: TGTGCCAGCAGCTTGGGCCAGGGGAGTTTGAATGAGCAGTTCTTC

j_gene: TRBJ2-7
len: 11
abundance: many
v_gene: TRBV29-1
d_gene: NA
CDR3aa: CSAGEGYEQYF
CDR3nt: TGCAGCGCCGGCGAGGGCTACGAGCAGTACTTC

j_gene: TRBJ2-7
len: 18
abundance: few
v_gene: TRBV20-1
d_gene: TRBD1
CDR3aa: CSAHPGSYDRGFLYEQYF
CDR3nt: TGCAGTGCCCACCCTGGGTCCTACGACAGGGGGTTCTTGTACGAGCAGTACTTC

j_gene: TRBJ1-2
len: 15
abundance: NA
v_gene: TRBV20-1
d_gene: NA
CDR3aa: CSAGGGAQANYGYTF
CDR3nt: TGCAGTGCTGGGGGTGGGGCCCAAGCTAACTATGGCTACACCTTC

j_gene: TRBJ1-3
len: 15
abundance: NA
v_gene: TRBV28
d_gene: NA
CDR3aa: CASSLKGISGNTIYF
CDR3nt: TGTGCCAGCAGCCTAAAGGGCATCTCTGGAAACACCATATATTTT

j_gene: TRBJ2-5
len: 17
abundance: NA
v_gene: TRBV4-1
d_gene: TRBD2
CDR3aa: CASSSRLAGGLQETQYF
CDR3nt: TGCGCCAGCAGCTCCCGACTAGCGGGAGGCCTCCAAGAGACCCAGTACTTC

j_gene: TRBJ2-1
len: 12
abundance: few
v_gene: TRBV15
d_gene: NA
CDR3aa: CATSRVKNEQFF
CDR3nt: TGTGCCACCAGCAGAGTCAAAAATGAGCAGTTCTTC

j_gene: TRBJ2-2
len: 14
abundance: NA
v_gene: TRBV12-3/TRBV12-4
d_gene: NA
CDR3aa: CASKIGTNTGELFF
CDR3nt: TGTGCCAGCAAGATCGGCACCAACACCGGGGAGCTGTTTTTT

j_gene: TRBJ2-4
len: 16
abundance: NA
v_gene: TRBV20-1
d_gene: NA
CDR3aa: CSARDGAGSAKNIQYF
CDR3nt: TGCAGTGCTAGAGATGGAGCAGGGTCAGCCAAAAACATTCAGTACTTC

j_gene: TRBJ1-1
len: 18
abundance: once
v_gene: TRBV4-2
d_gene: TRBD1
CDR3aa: CASSQDVVSGGENTEAFF
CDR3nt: TGTGCCAGCAGCCAAGATGTGGTATCAGGGGGAGAGAACACTGAAGCTTTCTTT

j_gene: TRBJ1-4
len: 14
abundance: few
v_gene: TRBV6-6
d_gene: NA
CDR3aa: CASSYSPQNEKLFF
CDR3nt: TGTGCCAGCAGTTACTCGCCACAGAATGAAAAACTGTTTTTT

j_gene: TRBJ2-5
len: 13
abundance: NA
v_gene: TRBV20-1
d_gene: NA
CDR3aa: CSAGDTSQETQYF
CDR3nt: TGCAGTGCCGGTGACACGTCCCAAGAGACCCAGTACTTC

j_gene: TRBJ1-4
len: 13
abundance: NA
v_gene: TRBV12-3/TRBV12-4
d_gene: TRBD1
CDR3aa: CASSSYRGEKLFF
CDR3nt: TGTGCCAGCAGTTCCTACAGGGGTGAAAAACTGTTTTTT

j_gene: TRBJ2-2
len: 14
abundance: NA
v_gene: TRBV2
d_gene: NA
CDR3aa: CASENDMNAGELFF
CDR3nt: TGTGCCAGCGAAAACGACATGAACGCCGGGGAGCTGTTTTTT

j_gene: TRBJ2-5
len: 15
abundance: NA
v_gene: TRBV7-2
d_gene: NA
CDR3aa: CASTVAPTPWETQYF
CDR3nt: TGTGCCAGCACTGTGGCTCCAACTCCCTGGGAGACCCAGTACTTC

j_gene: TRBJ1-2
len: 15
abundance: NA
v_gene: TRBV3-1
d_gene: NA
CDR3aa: CASSYVGNSNYGYTF
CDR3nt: TGTGCCAGCAGCTACGTAGGCAACTCTAACTATGGCTACACCTTC

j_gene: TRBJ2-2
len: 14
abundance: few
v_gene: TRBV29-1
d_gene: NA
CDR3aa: CSVVPLENTGELFF
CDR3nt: TGCAGCGTTGTCCCGCTGGAGAACACCGGGGAGCTGTTTTTT

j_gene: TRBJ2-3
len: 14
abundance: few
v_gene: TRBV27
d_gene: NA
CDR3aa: CASSGTGLTDTQYF
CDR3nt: TGTGCCAGCAGTGGGACGGGACTTACAGATACGCAGTATTTT

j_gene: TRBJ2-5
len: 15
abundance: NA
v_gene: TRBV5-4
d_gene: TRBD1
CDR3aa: CASRTTGGARETQYF
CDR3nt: TGTGCCAGCCGAACTACAGGGGGCGCGAGAGAGACCCAGTACTTC

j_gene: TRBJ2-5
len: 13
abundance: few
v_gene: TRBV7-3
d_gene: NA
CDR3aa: CASSLSGPQTQYF
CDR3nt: TGTGCCAGCAGCTTAAGCGGCCCCCAGACCCAGTACTTC

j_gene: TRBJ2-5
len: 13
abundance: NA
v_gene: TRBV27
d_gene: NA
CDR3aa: CASSGRARETQYF
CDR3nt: TGTGCCAGCAGCGGCAGGGCCAGAGAGACCCAGTACTTC

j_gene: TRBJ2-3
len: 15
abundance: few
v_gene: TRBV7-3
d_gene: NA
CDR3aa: CASSLAVASTDTQYF
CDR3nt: TGTGCCAGCAGCTTAGCAGTAGCTAGCACAGATACGCAGTATTTT

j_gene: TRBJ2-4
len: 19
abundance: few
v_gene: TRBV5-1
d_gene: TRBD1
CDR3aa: CASSPRGQGLSLAKNIQYF
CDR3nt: TGCGCCAGCAGCCCCAGGGGACAGGGCCTATCGCTAGCCAAAAACATTCAGTACTTC

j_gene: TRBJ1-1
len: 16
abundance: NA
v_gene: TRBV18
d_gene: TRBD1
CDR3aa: CASSPAGTGLNTEAFF
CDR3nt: TGTGCCAGCTCACCAGCGGGGACAGGGTTGAACACTGAAGCTTTCTTT

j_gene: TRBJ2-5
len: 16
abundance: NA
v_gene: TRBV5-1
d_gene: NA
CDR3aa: CASSLAVTGSAETQYF
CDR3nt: TGCGCCAGCAGCTTGGCCGTAACAGGGTCGGCAGAGACCCAGTACTTC

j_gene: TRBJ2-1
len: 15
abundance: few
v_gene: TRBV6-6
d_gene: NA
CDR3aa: CASSYVAEAYNEQFF
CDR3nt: TGTGCCAGCAGTTATGTTGCGGAAGCCTACAATGAGCAGTTCTTC

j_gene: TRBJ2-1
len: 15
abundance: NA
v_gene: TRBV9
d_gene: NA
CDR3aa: CASSVDGRSYNEQFF
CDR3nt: TGTGCCAGCAGCGTAGATGGACGCTCCTACAATGAGCAGTTCTTC

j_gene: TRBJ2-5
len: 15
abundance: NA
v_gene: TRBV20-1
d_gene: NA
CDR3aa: CSARGGRGDQETQYF
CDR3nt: TGCAGTGCTAGGGGGGGCAGGGGGGACCAAGAGACCCAGTACTTC

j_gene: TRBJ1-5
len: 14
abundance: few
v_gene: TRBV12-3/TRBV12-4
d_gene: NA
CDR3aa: CASSFTTGDQPQHF
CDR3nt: TGTGCCAGCAGTTTTACGACAGGAGATCAGCCCCAGCATTTT

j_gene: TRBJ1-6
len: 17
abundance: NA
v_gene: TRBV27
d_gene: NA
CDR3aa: CASSLYPGSSYNSPLHF
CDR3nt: TGTGCCAGCAGTTTATACCCGGGGAGCTCCTATAATTCACCCCTCCACTTT

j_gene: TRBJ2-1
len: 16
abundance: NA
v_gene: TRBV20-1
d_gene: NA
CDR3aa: CSAKVGVFGSWGEQFF
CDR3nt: TGCAGTGCTAAAGTGGGCGTTTTCGGGAGCTGGGGTGAGCAGTTCTTC

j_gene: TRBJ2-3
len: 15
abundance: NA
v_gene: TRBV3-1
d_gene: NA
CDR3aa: CASSQGTAYTDTQYF
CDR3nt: TGTGCCAGCAGCCAAGGCACAGCCTACACAGATACGCAGTATTTT

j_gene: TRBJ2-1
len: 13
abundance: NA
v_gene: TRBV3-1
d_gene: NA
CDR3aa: CASSYISYNEQFF
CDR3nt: TGTGCCAGCAGTTACATCTCCTACAATGAGCAGTTCTTC

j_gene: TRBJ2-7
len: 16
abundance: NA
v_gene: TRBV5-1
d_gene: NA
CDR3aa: CASSLGASSGSYEQYF
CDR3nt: TGCGCCAGCAGCTTGGGGGCTAGCTCAGGCTCCTACGAGCAGTACTTC

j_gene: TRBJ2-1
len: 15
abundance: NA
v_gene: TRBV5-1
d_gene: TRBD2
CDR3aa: CASSLASGSSGEQFF
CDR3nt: TGCGCCAGCAGCTTGGCTAGCGGGAGTTCCGGTGAGCAGTTCTTC

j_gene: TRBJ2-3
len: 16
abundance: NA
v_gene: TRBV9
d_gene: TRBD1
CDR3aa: CASSVEGGQGRDTQYF
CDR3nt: TGTGCCAGCAGCGTAGAAGGGGGACAGGGGCGGGATACGCAGTATTTT

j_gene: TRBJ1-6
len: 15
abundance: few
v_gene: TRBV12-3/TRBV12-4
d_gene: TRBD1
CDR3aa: CASSRHPGQVSPLHF
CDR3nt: TGTGCCAGCAGTCGTCATCCGGGACAGGTTTCACCCCTCCACTTT

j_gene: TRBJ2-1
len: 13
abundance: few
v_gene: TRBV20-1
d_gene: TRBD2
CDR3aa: CSGSLAGDNEQFF
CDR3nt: TGCAGTGGCTCTCTAGCGGGAGACAATGAGCAGTTCTTC

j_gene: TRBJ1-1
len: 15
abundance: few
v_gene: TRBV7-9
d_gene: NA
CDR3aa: CASSLTVGRNTEAFF
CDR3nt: TGTGCCAGCAGCTTAACGGTAGGGAGGAACACTGAAGCTTTCTTT

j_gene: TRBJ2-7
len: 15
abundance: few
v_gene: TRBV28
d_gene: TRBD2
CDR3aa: CASSSALAGGYEQYF
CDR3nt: TGTGCCAGCAGTTCTGCCCTAGCGGGAGGCTACGAGCAGTACTTC

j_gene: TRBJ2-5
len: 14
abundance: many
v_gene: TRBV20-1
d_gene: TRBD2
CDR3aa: CSAVLAGGQETQYF
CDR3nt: TGCAGTGCTGTCCTAGCGGGAGGACAAGAGACCCAGTACTTC

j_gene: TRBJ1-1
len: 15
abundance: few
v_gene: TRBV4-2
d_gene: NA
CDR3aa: CASSPNAQMNTEAFF
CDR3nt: TGTGCCAGCAGCCCGAACGCCCAAATGAACACTGAAGCTTTCTTT

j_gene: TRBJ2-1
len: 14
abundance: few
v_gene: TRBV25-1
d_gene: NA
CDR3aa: CASSEVGPHNEQFF
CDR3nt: TGTGCCAGCAGTGAAGTGGGTCCCCACAATGAGCAGTTCTTC

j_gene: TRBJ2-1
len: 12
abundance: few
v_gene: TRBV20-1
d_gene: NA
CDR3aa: CSARDGGGEQFF
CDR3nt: TGCAGTGCTAGAGATGGGGGAGGTGAGCAGTTCTTC

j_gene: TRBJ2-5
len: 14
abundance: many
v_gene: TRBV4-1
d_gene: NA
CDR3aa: CASSQVSNQETQYF
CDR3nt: TGCGCCAGCAGCCAAGTTTCAAACCAAGAGACCCAGTACTTC

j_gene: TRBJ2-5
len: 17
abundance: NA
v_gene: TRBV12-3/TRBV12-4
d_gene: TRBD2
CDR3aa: CASSFGGSGEYQETQYF
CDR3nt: TGTGCCAGCAGTTTTGGGGGAAGCGGGGAGTACCAAGAGACCCAGTACTTC

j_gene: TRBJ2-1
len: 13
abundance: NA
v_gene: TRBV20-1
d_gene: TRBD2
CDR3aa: CRLTSGSHNEQFF
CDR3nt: TGCAGATTGACTAGCGGGAGCCACAATGAGCAGTTCTTC

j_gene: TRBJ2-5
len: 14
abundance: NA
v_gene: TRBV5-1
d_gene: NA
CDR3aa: CASSLQGGEETQYF
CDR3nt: TGCGCCAGCAGCTTACAGGGGGGGGAAGAGACCCAGTACTTC

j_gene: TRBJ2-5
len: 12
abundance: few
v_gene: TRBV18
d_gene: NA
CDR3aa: CASTGLQETQYF
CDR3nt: TGTGCCAGCACGGGTCTACAAGAGACCCAGTACTTC

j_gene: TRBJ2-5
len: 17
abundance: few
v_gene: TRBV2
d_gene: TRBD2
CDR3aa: CASSGIASGGFQETQYF
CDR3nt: TGTGCCAGCAGTGGGATTGCTAGCGGGGGCTTCCAAGAGACCCAGTACTTC

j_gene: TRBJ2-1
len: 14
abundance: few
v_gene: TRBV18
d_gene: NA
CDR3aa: CASSPPDRPYEQFF
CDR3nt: TGTGCCAGCTCACCCCCCGACAGACCGTATGAGCAGTTCTTC

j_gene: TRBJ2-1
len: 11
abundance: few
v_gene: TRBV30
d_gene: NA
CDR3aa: CAWSLPVEQFF
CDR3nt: TGTGCCTGGAGTTTGCCTGTTGAGCAGTTCTTC

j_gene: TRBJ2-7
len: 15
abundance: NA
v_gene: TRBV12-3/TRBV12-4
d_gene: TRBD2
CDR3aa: CASTPSLAASYEQYF
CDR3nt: TGTGCCAGCACTCCCTCACTAGCGGCCTCCTACGAGCAGTACTTC